The 27 T cell receptor beta chains presented below share a single source sample, sequenced in a study of regulatory T cells in long-lasting Graves disease (dated by TCRdb to the early 2020s). The sample's time point, from its label and the paper: persistent/refractory GD, antithyroid drugs over 5 years with positive TRAb. For both TCR sequencing and RNA sequencing, RNA was extracted from PBMCs using TRIzol. The library was obtained by multiplex PCR. The sequencer listed for this sample is Illumina HiSeq 4000. CDR3 regions were amplified by Arm-PCR with iRepertoire HTBI primers to construct TCR beta libraries. Using fastp trimming at Q25 and MiXCR clonotype assembly, TCRdb reanalyzed the public sequencing data and kept in-frame beta chains. Rows with one shared CDR3 protein collapse into an entry with the most common genes and DNA. A total of roughly 450,000 distinct CDR3 sequences appear in this sample, about 20% of them only once. 7.8% of the sample belongs to the ten largest clones.

The source was peripheral blood mononuclear cells (PBMCs), collected when the disease was refractory, from a patient treated with antithyroid drugs. The source of these receptors is a female donor with Graves disease.

V gene TRBV2 combines with J gene TRBJ1-2; 7 bases are shared with TRBD1. The CDR3 sequence is 12 residues long. The junction had 6 bases not matched to a gene; V was cut back by 6 bases and J by 8 bases. CDR1 and CDR2 (germline): SNHLY, FYNNEI. CDR3 residues: CASRAGTEGYTF. Here the CDR3 DNA reads TGTGCCAGCAGGGCCGGGACAGAAGGCTACACCTTC.

The chain recombines TRBV5-1 with TRBJ2-2; D tentatively reads TRBD1 or TRBD2 (5 bases each). This CDR3 has 14 residues. Germline V gene data show CDR1 as SGHRS and CDR2 as YFSETQ. The ends were cut back, 1 base at V and 4 bases at J, with 8 bases in the middle. In DNA, the CDR3 is TGCGCCAGCAGCTTGAGGGACCCCACCGGGGAGCTGTTTTTT. It is translated as CASSLRDPTGELFF.

This clonotype was observed a handful of times. The chain's CDR3 is CASSSPWGVGANVLTF. For the CDR3, the DNA is TGTGCCAGCAGCTCCCCCTGGGGTGTCGGGGCCAACGTCCTGACTTTC. The chain links TRBV7-3 to TRBJ2-6; D remains unclear. Germline CDR1 is SGHTA and CDR2 is FQGTGA. The CDR3 loop spans 16 amino acids. Trimming took off 4 bases at V and 4 bases at J, with 14 bases between the two ends.

The table lists this clonotype with a few counts. The chain is built from TRBV6-1 and TRBJ1-2, with D possibly matching TRBD1 (5 bases). Trimming stripped 6 bases from V and 4 bases from J, with 15 bases between. The CDR3 covers 14 residues. Germline loops: CDR1 MNHNS, CDR2 SASEGT. CDR3: CASRPAGGSYGYTF. CDR3 DNA sequence: TGTGCCAGCAGACCCGCCGGGGGGAGCTATGGCTACACCTTC.

This clonotype has at least ten counts. This rearrangement joins TRBV28 to TRBJ2-7; 9 nucleotides align to TRBD1. Germline CDR1 is MDHEN and CDR2 is SYDVKM. This CDR3 spans 14 amino acids. Trimming took 6 bases from V and 7 from J; bases not matched to a gene: 10. The chain's CDR3 is CASSGRDRVREQYF. For the CDR3, the DNA is TGTGCCAGCAGCGGACGGGACAGGGTCAGAGAGCAGTACTTC.

This clonotype was recorded many times. This chain joins TRBV20-1 and TRBJ2-5; D may be TRBD1 (5 bases). The CDR3 covers 15 residues. The germline gives CDR1 DFQATT, CDR2 SNEGSKA (reference sequence). V shed 1 base and J shed 3 bases, with 15 bases lying between them. Here the CDR3 reads CSARALTELKETQYF. The CDR3 coding sequence is TGCAGTGCTAGAGCCCTGACAGAGTTAAAAGAGACCCAGTACTTC.

The rearrangement links TRBV4-1 to TRBJ2-4; no firm D call. Trimming cost V 2 bases and J 1 base, with 9 bases left between them. Germline V lookup: CDR1 MGHRA, CDR2 YSYEKL. The CDR3 spans 15 residues. In DNA form, the CDR3 reads TGCGCCAGCAGCCAATTAAATCTGGCCAAAAACATTCAGTACTTC. This translates into CASSQLNLAKNIQYF.

This clonotype was recorded at least ten times. The chain employs TRBV28 and TRBJ2-5, with 9 positions matching TRBD2. V lost 6 bases, J lost 5 bases, and 10 bases stayed unmatched. In germline, CDR1 is MDHEN, CDR2 SYDVKM. The CDR3 is 15 residues long. The CDR3 spells CASSSGSGSIETQYF. CDR3 sequence (DNA): TGTGCCAGCAGCAGTGGTAGCGGGAGTATCGAGACCCAGTACTTC.

The genes are TRBV6-1 and TRBJ2-3, with D perhaps TRBD1 (6 bases). The CDR3 extends over 14 amino acids. The germline V and J ends were trimmed by 5 bases and 3 bases, with 12 bases remaining between them. CDR1 and CDR2 from the germline V gene are MNHNS and SASEGT. The CDR3, as DNA: TGTGCCAGCAGTCCACAGGGTACGACAGATACGCAGTATTTT. Amino acid sequence: CASSPQGTTDTQYF.

This clonotype appeared many times. The J gene is TRBJ2-5, the V gene TRBV9; 7 nucleotides align to TRBD2. This CDR3 spans 13 amino acids. The germline V gene has CDR1 SGDLS and CDR2 YYNGEE. Trimming removed 1 base from V and 4 bases from J; junction bases left unmatched: 1. The chain's CDR3 is CASSVWGGETQYF. The DNA of the CDR3 is TGTGCCAGCAGCGTATGGGGGGGAGAGACCCAGTACTTC.

This clonotype came up a few times. The genes are TRBV28 and TRBJ2-7, with TRBD1 as a possible D gene (6 bases). Germline V gives CDR1 MDHEN, CDR2 SYDVKM. Trimming cost V 3 bases and J 6 bases, with 15 bases left between them. The CDR3 has 14 amino acids. DNA of the CDR3: TGTGCCAGCAGTTTCGGGACAAGGTTCAGCGAGCAGTACTTC. It codes for CASSFGTRFSEQYF.

This clonotype was detected ten times or more. The chain combines TRBV11-2 with TRBJ2-5, with TRBD2 as a possible D gene (6 bases). The germline CDR1 and CDR2 sequences are SGHAT and FQNNGV. The CDR3 loop spans 14 amino acids. Trimming took 2 bases from V and 5 from J, leaving 12 bases between them. Here the CDR3 reads CASSLTLREETQYF. The CDR3 coding sequence is TGTGCCAGCAGCTTAACCCTACGGGAGGAGACCCAGTACTTC. Drawing the rest from reference TRBV11-2 and TRBJ2-5, the complete variable domain is EAGVAQSPRYKIIEKRQSVAFWCNPISGHATLYWYQQILGQGPKLLIQFQNNGVVDDSQLPKDRFSAERLKGVDSTLKIQPAKLEDSAVYLCASSLTLREETQYFGPGTRLLVL.

This chain joins TRBV19 and TRBJ1-5; 9 bases fit TRBD1. CDR3 length: 17 residues. Germline CDR1 and CDR2: LNHDA and SQIVND (reference sequence). V trimming: 3 bases; J trimming: 6 bases; junction bases outside the gene matches: 12. In DNA form, the CDR3 reads TGTGCCAGTAGTATTGGAGTCGGGACAGGGCTCGGTCAGCCCCAGCATTTT. Protein product: CASSIGVGTGLGQPQHF.

In this sample, this clonotype turned up a few times. The rearrangement links TRBV6-2 or TRBV6-3 to TRBJ1-2, with no clear D. Germline loops: CDR1 MNHEY, CDR2 SVGEGT. This CDR3 region has 13 residues. V lost 10 bases, J lost 8 bases, and 20 bases lay in between. The CDR3 DNA follows: TGTGCCACCTCGGACCGAACTATTGGGGGCTACACCTTC. Its protein is CATSDRTIGGYTF.

Many counts were recorded for this clonotype. This rearrangement joins TRBV15 to TRBJ2-7; D is unresolved. Germline CDR1 is LNHNV and CDR2 is YYDKDF (reference sequence). This CDR3 contains 12 residues. Trimming removed 0 bases from V and 3 bases from J, with 3 bases in between. CDR3 amino acids: CATSRDVYEQYF. Here the CDR3 DNA reads TGTGCCACCAGCAGAGATGTCTACGAGCAGTACTTC.

This clonotype has a count of ten or more. This chain joins TRBV7-8 and TRBJ2-5, with a tentative D call TRBD2 (6 bases). Germline V gene lookup returns CDR1 SGHVS and CDR2 FQNEAQ. The CDR3 is made up of 17 amino acids. V was shortened by 0 bases and J by 6 bases, with 20 bases between the two germline ends. The CDR3 bases are TGTGCCAGCAGCTTAGCAAAAACTCGGGGAGGTCAAAAGACCCAGTACTTC. This gives the protein CASSLAKTRGGQKTQYF.

CDR3 coding DNA: TGTGCCAGCAGTCCCAACAGCCAGCAGTACTTC. This codes for CASSPNSQQYF. This chain connects TRBV12-3 or TRBV12-4 to TRBJ2-7; D is unresolved. Trimming took off 5 bases at V and 8 bases at J, with 10 bases between the two ends. The CDR3 totals 11 residues.

This clonotype has a count of ten or more. The V call is TRBV24-1, the J call TRBJ1-5; perhaps TRBD1 as D (5 bases). Germline lookup yields CDR1 KGHDR and CDR2 SFDVKD. There are 15 residues in the CDR3. Trimming removed 3 bases at V and 0 bases at J, with 8 bases between. The CDR3 sequence: CATSDGGYSNQPQHF. The DNA for the CDR3 is TGTGCCACCAGTGATGGGGGTTATAGCAATCAGCCCCAGCATTTT.

This clonotype was counted at least ten times. V and J are TRBV27 and TRBJ1-5; unclear D gene. Trimming took 6 bases from V and 2 from J, leaving 11 bases between them. This CDR3 is 14 amino acids long. The germline CDR1 and CDR2 sequences are MNHEY and SMNVEV (reference sequence). The CDR3 loop reads CASRSIGGNQPQHF. The CDR3 DNA follows: TGTGCCAGCAGGTCGATAGGTGGCAATCAGCCCCAGCATTTT.

This clonotype came up many times. The chain carries TRBV7-2 and TRBJ2-5, with unresolved D. This CDR3 region has 15 residues. With 5 bases removed from V and 10 bases from J, the gap between germline ends came to 23 bases. CDR1 SGHTA and CDR2 FQGNSA come from the germline V gene. The CDR3, as DNA: TGTGCCAGCAGCACAGTAGTGGGCGCCGGTCGATACCAGTACTTC. Translation: CASSTVVGAGRYQYF.

This clonotype appeared once. This chain joins TRBV4-1 and TRBJ1-1, with D perhaps matching TRBD1 (6 bases). The CDR3 runs 17 residues. The ends were cut back, 2 bases at V and 1 base at J, with 17 bases in the middle. Germline V lookup: CDR1 MGHRA, CDR2 YSYEKL. CDR3 nucleotide sequence: TGCGCCAGCAGCCAACCTACCCAGCAGGGGACGAACACTGAAGCTTTCTTT. As protein: CASSQPTQQGTNTEAFF.

This clonotype was detected ten times or more. V gene TRBV7-8 combines with J gene TRBJ1-5; 7 nucleotides align to TRBD1. V shed 5 bases and J 3 bases; nucleotides not matched to a gene: 16. Germline V gene sequence: CDR1 SGHVS, CDR2 FQNEAQ. This CDR3 spans 18 amino acids. The CDR3 sequence is CASSLTARGSSTNQPQHF. The DNA for the CDR3 is TGTGCCAGCAGCCTAACGGCCAGGGGGAGTTCGACCAATCAGCCCCAGCATTTT.

This clonotype occurred a few times. The chain combines TRBV10-3 with TRBJ2-7, with 7 nucleotides matching TRBD1. The V and J ends lost 10 bases and 6 bases, in that order; junction bases with no gene match: 12. CDR1 is ENHRY and CDR2 is SYGVKD in the germline V gene. The CDR3 totals 13 residues. Here the CDR3 DNA reads TGTGCCACAGAGAGGGGGCGAGAGGGCGAGCAGTACTTC. Translation gives CATERGREGEQYF.

This chain connects TRBV30 to TRBJ1-5; 8 bases fit TRBD1. CDR3 length equals 13 residues. The ends lost 5 bases at V and 5 bases at J; junction bases unmatched: 5. In germline, CDR1 is GTSNPN, CDR2 SVGIG (reference sequence). CDR3 amino acids: CAWGDRGDQPQHF. The CDR3 coding sequence is TGTGCCTGGGGTGACAGGGGAGATCAGCCCCAGCATTTT.

This clonotype was counted only a few times. This rearrangement joins TRBV7-3 to TRBJ1-5; D unresolved. The CDR3 runs 16 residues. V gave up 1 base and J gave up 4 bases, with 14 bases separating them. CDR1 and CDR2 (germline): SGHTA, FQGTGA. The CDR3 region has the DNA TGTGCCAGCAGCTTAAGTAGGAACAGAAGAAATCAGCCCCAGCATTTT. This gives the protein CASSLSRNRRNQPQHF.

V and J are TRBV4-1 and TRBJ1-1; TRBD1 matches 11 bases. CDR1 and CDR2 (germline): MGHRA, YSYEKL. J gave up 10 bases and V 5 bases, and 12 bases lay outside the gene matches. The CDR3 covers 15 residues. CDR3 sequence reads: CASSTRGQGEGRAFF. The CDR3 DNA is TGCGCCAGCAGCACCCGGGGACAGGGGGAGGGGCGAGCTTTCTTT.

This clonotype was seen at least ten times. V is TRBV11-2 and J is TRBJ2-5; D is perhaps TRBD2 (6 bases). Trimming took 2 bases from V and 2 from J, leaving 12 bases between them. The germline V gene has CDR1 SGHAT and CDR2 FQNNGV. The CDR3 is 15 amino acids. Written as DNA, the CDR3 is TGTGCCAGCAGCTTACAAAGGCTAGCGCAAGAGACCCAGTACTTC. Its protein product is CASSLQRLAQETQYF.